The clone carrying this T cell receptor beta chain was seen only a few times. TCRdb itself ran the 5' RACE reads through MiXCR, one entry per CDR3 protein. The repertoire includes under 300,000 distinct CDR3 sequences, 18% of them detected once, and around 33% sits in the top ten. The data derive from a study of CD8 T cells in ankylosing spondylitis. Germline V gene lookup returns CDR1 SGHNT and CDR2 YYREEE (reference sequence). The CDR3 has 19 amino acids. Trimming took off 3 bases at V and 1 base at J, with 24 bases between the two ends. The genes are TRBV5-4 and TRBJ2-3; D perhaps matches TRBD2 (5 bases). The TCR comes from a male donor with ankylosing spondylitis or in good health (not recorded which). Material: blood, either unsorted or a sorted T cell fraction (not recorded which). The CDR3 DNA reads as TGTGCCAGCAGCTCCATGGCGGGCACCGCCGCCGGGGGCACAGATACGCAGTATTTT. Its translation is CASSSMAGTAAGGTDTQYF.